Listed here are 29 T cell receptor beta chains from one sample, sequenced in a study of blood T cell repertoires in COVID-19. Method: immunoSEQ multiplex PCR; TCRdb's copy keeps in-frame clones and lacks some. Of roughly 400,000 clones listed, 80% to 95% are singletons. Sequenced material: PBMCs or T cells enriched from blood (not recorded which). The source of these receptors is a man aged 18 to 30 who had recovered from COVID-19.

This chain connects TRBV4-1 to TRBJ1-5; 8 bases agree with TRBD1. The CDR3 spans 15 residues. Germline V gives CDR1 MGHRA, CDR2 YSYEKL. V trimming: 2 bases; J trimming: 5 bases; junction bases outside the gene matches: 5. CDR3 DNA: TGCGCCAGCAGCCAAAAACAGGGGGGCGATCAGCCCCAGCATTTT. It codes for CASSQKQGGDQPQHF.

The chain has TRBV11-2 and TRBJ2-7, with TRBD1 as a possible D gene (7 bases). V shed 1 base and J shed 2 bases, with 12 bases lying between them. Germline loops: CDR1 SGHAT, CDR2 FQNNGV. This CDR3 is 15 amino acids long. The CDR3 protein is CASSLGRGPAYEQYF. Here the CDR3 DNA reads TGTGCCAGCAGCTTAGGGAGGGGGCCGGCCTACGAGCAGTACTTC.

The chain joins TRBV19 to TRBJ1-6, with 7 bases lining up with TRBD1. The CDR3 spans 13 residues. V dropped 9 bases and J dropped 6; count of bases not matched to a gene: 5. Germline CDR1 LNHDA, CDR2 SQIVND (reference sequence). The CDR3, as DNA: TGTGCCAGCGGGACAGACATTAATTCACCCCTCCACTTT. Translation gives CASGTDINSPLHF.

The rearrangement links TRBV18 to TRBJ1-2; D is ambiguous. Germline V CDR1 and CDR2: KGHSH, LQKENI. This CDR3 region has 15 residues. The V and J ends lost 3 bases and 2 bases respectively, with 13 bases between them. In DNA form, the CDR3 reads TGTGCCAGCTCACCTCTGAGGGCGGGGAACTATGGCTACACCTTC. Protein product: CASSPLRAGNYGYTF.

The chain has TRBV19 and TRBJ2-1; D may be TRBD1 (5 bases). This CDR3 is built from 13 residues. V was trimmed by 1 base and J by 10 bases, leaving 11 bases between them. Germline CDR1 LNHDA, CDR2 SQIVND (reference sequence). CDR3 sequence reads: CASSIVPAGEQFF. CDR3 bases: TGTGCCAGTAGTATAGTACCGGCAGGGGAGCAGTTCTTC.

The chain carries TRBV9 and TRBJ1-2; a possible D gene is TRBD1 (5 bases). Trimming shortened V by 0 bases and J by 8 bases, and 11 bases separated the two germline ends. Looked up from germline, CDR1 is SGDLS and CDR2 is YYNGEE. The CDR3 length is 13 residues. The CDR3 coding sequence is TGTGCCAGCAGCGTAGTCTTGGGGCACGGCTACACCTTC. Translation gives CASSVVLGHGYTF.

This chain connects TRBV11-3 to TRBJ2-1; perhaps TRBD2 as D (5 bases). CDR3 size: 14 residues. V lost 8 bases to trimming and J lost 5 bases, with 16 bases between them. Germline values: CDR1 SGHNT, CDR2 YENEEA. In DNA, the CDR3 is TGTGCCAGCGGCTCCGGGTGGGGAGACAATGAGCAGTTCTTC. It encodes CASGSGWGDNEQFF.

The rearrangement links TRBV14 to TRBJ1-6, with unresolved D. The CDR3 has 16 amino acids. V lost 1 base and J 0 bases, leaving 7 bases between the germline ends. Germline V gene sequence: CDR1 SGHDN, CDR2 FVKESK. CDR3 region: CASSQAGSSYNSPLHF. CDR3 nucleotides: TGTGCCAGCAGCCAAGCGGGGAGCTCCTATAATTCACCCCTCCACTTT.

The chain joins TRBV19 to TRBJ2-1; TRBD2 matches at 8 bases. The germline V gene has CDR1 LNHDA and CDR2 SQIVND (reference sequence). This CDR3 is 14 amino acids long. V lost 5 bases, J lost 4 bases, and 4 bases stayed unmatched. The CDR3 here is CASSLAGSYNEQFF. CDR3 sequence (DNA): TGTGCCAGTAGTTTAGCGGGATCGTACAATGAGCAGTTCTTC.

The V call is TRBV7-9, the J call TRBJ1-1, with TRBD1 matching 10 bases. With 2 bases clipped from V and 4 bases from J, the junction kept 4 bases outside the gene matches. The germline CDR1 and CDR2 sequences are SEHNR and FQNEAQ (reference sequence). The CDR3 spans 15 residues. The CDR3 loop reads CASSLTGTGATEAFF. The DNA of the CDR3 is TGTGCCAGCAGCTTAACCGGGACAGGGGCCACTGAAGCTTTCTTT. Drawing the rest from reference TRBV7-9 and TRBJ1-1, the complete variable domain is DTGVSQNPRHKITKRGQNVTFRCDPISEHNRLYWYRQTLGQGPEFLTYFQNEAQLEKSRLLSDRFSAERPKGSFSTLEIQRTEQGDSAMYLCASSLTGTGATEAFFGQGTRLTVV.

V usage is TRBV3-1 (or the pseudogene TRBV3-2) and J usage is TRBJ1-2; no definite D call. The germline V gene has CDR1 LGHDT and CDR2 YNNKEL (reference sequence). Trimming shortened V by 7 bases and J by 8 bases, and 14 bases separated the two germline ends. The length of the CDR3 is 12 residues. CDR3 in DNA: TGTGCCAGCACCTCTACGAGCGGCGGCTACACCTTC. This sequence encodes CASTSTSGGYTF.

This rearrangement joins TRBV19 to TRBJ1-6, with D possibly being TRBD1 (6 bases). The germline V gene has CDR1 LNHDA and CDR2 SQIVND (reference sequence). Trimming shortened V by 5 bases and J by 10 bases, and 12 bases separated the two germline ends. This CDR3 is built from 13 residues. CDR3 residues: CASSVGAKSPLHF. The DNA for the CDR3 is TGTGCCAGTAGTGTGGGGGCGAAATCACCCCTCCACTTT.

This clone was observed a few times. The V call is TRBV24-1, the J call TRBJ1-5, with 8 bases identical to TRBD1. The V segment lost 3 bases and the J segment 7 bases; nucleotides outside the gene matches: 1. The CDR3 consists of 13 residues. CDR1 and CDR2 (germline): KGHDR, SFDVKD. The CDR3 DNA sequence: TGTGCCACCAGTGATAGACAGGGGCAGCCCCAGCATTTT. Translation: CATSDRQGQPQHF.

This chain links TRBV28 with TRBJ1-6; no firm D call. The length of the CDR3 is 14 residues. Germline CDR1 MDHEN, CDR2 SYDVKM. Trimming removed 1 base at V and 8 bases at J, with 9 bases between. The CDR3 loop reads CASSLLGRDSPLHF. CDR3 DNA sequence: TGTGCCAGCAGTTTATTAGGGCGGGATTCACCCCTCCACTTT.

The table lists this clone with a few counts. The chain couples TRBV4-2 to TRBJ2-1; TRBD2 agrees at 13 bases. This CDR3 spans 16 amino acids. Germline assignment: CDR1 LGHNA and CDR2 YNFKEQ. J lost 6 bases, V lost 4 bases, and 6 bases had no gene match. Here the CDR3 reads CASSPLAGGKGNEQFF. The CDR3 region has the DNA TGTGCCAGCAGCCCACTAGCGGGAGGGAAGGGCAATGAGCAGTTCTTC.

This chain connects TRBV23-1 to TRBJ2-1, with 8 bases aligning to TRBD2. TRBV23-1 carries the ORF label, with uncertain function. CDR3 size: 16 residues. The V gene end was trimmed by 2 bases and the J gene end by 5 bases; junction bases not matched to a gene: 8. CDR3 coding DNA: TGCGCCAGCAGTCAAGCAGTGGGACTAGGGCACAATGAGCAGTTCTTC. This encodes CASSQAVGLGHNEQFF.

The V and J genes are TRBV19 and TRBJ2-5; D is possibly TRBD2 (5 bases). Germline-derived CDR1 and CDR2 are LNHDA and SQIVND (reference sequence). The CDR3 runs 13 residues. The V end lost 6 bases, the J end lost 2 bases, and 10 bases lay between the germline ends. CDR3 loop: CASRNGVQETQYF. DNA for the CDR3: TGTGCCAGTAGGAACGGGGTTCAAGAGACCCAGTACTTC.

The V gene is TRBV7-9, the J gene TRBJ1-3; TRBD1 matches at 8 bases. Looked up from germline, CDR1 is SEHNR and CDR2 is FQNEAQ (reference sequence). V was clipped by 4 bases and J by 0 bases; unmatched bases: 8. This CDR3 is built from 17 residues. Here the CDR3 DNA reads TGTGCCAGCAGCTCACGACAGGGGATTTCCTCTGGAAACACCATATATTTT. It encodes CASSSRQGISSGNTIYF.

The sample holds one count of this clone. CDR3 coding DNA: TGTGCTAGTGGGCGGGACTACTCCTACGAGCAGTACTTC. Residues: CASGRDYSYEQYF. V usage is TRBV12-5 and J usage is TRBJ2-7; 7 nucleotides line up with TRBD2. CDR1 is LGHNT, CDR2 FRNRAP, per germline. The CDR3 runs to 13 residues. After removal of 6 bases from V and 0 bases from J, the junction contained 2 bases not matched to a gene.

The chain recombines TRBV7-9 with TRBJ1-1, with D possibly TRBD1 on 5 matching bases. Germline values: CDR1 SEHNR, CDR2 FQNEAQ (reference sequence). CDR3 length: 13 residues. Trimming shortened V by 4 bases and J by 1 base, and 7 bases separated the two germline ends. CDR3 loop: CASSWDSNTEAFF. The DNA of the CDR3 is TGTGCCAGCAGCTGGGACTCGAACACTGAAGCTTTCTTT. Together with reference TRBV7-9 and TRBJ1-1, the CDR3 gives the full variable domain: DTGVSQNPRHKITKRGQNVTFRCDPISEHNRLYWYRQTLGQGPEFLTYFQNEAQLEKSRLLSDRFSAERPKGSFSTLEIQRTEQGDSAMYLCASSWDSNTEAFFGQGTRLTVV.

The CDR3 DNA reads TGTGCCACCGGGGTCATATTTAACTATGGCTACACCTTC. As protein: CATGVIFNYGYTF. This chain connects TRBV11-2 to TRBJ1-2; D call uncertain. Per germline, CDR1 SGHAT and CDR2 FQNNGV. The CDR3 totals 13 residues. V lost 10 bases and J lost 1, with 13 bases in between. Full variable domain (missing parts from reference TRBV11-2 and TRBJ1-2): EAGVAQSPRYKIIEKRQSVAFWCNPISGHATLYWYQQILGQGPKLLIQFQNNGVVDDSQLPKDRFSAERLKGVDSTLKIQPAKLEDSAVYLCATGVIFNYGYTFGSGTRLTVV.

The J gene is TRBJ1-2, the V gene TRBV2; maybe TRBD1 (5 bases). This CDR3 contains 13 residues. Trimming pared 0 bases from V and 9 bases from J, leaving 11 bases between. The germline V gene encodes CDR1 SNHLY and CDR2 FYNNEI. The DNA of the CDR3 is TGTGCCAGCAGTGAAGCGGACAAAAGAAGCTACACCTTC. Its protein product is CASSEADKRSYTF.

V is TRBV24-1 and J is TRBJ1-6, with 7 bases aligning to TRBD1. The CDR3 sequence is 15 residues long. V lost 8 bases, J lost 3 bases, and 6 bases stayed unmatched. In germline, CDR1 is KGHDR, CDR2 SFDVKD. CDR3 nucleotide sequence: TGTGCCACCATCGACAGGGACCGCTATAATTCACCCCTCCACTTT. It translates to CATIDRDRYNSPLHF.

The chain recombines TRBV19 with TRBJ1-1, with a possible D match to TRBD1 (6 bases). The V end was cut by 5 bases, the J end by 6 bases, with 25 bases between. Germline V lookup: CDR1 LNHDA, CDR2 SQIVND (reference sequence). The CDR3 is made up of 17 amino acids. The CDR3 DNA reads as TGTGCCAGTAGTCCAACAGGGCTTACGGCGTATCGCGCTGAAGCTTTCTTT. It is translated as CASSPTGLTAYRAEAFF.

The rearrangement uses TRBV27 and TRBJ2-7; 8 bases are a match to TRBD2. V shed 8 bases and J 3 bases; nucleotides not matched to a gene: 21. There are 18 residues in the CDR3. The germline CDR1 and CDR2 sequences are MNHEY and SMNVEV (reference sequence). The CDR3 nucleotides are TGTGCCAGCTGCACCTTAGGACAGATAACTAGCGGACACTACGAGCAGTACTTC. Translation gives CASCTLGQITSGHYEQYF.

The J gene is TRBJ1-1, the V gene TRBV27; D not resolved. V lost 6 bases and J 10 bases, leaving 18 bases between the germline ends. Germline V gene sequence: CDR1 MNHEY, CDR2 SMNVEV (reference sequence). The length of the CDR3 is 13 residues. The CDR3 reads CASSQWATAGAFF. In nucleotides, the CDR3 is TGTGCCAGCAGCCAATGGGCTACCGCAGGAGCTTTCTTT.

The V and J genes are TRBV7-6 and TRBJ2-6, with D possibly matching TRBD2 (7 bases). Per the germline V gene, CDR1 is SGHVS and CDR2 is FNYEAQ. The CDR3 is 19 residues long. V was shortened by 5 bases and J by 2 bases, with 22 bases between the two germline ends. CDR3 in DNA: TGTGCCAGCAGCCTCCGGGGGGCCTTACAGGCCACTGGGGCCAACGTCCTGACTTTC. Its protein is CASSLRGALQATGANVLTF. Complete variable domain (other parts from reference TRBV7-6 and TRBJ2-6): GAGVSQSPRYKVTKRGQDVALRCDPISGHVSLYWYRQALGQGPEFLTYFNYEAQQDKSGLPNDRFSAERPEGSISTLTIQRTEQRDSAMYRCASSLRGALQATGANVLTFGAGSRLTVL.

This rearrangement joins TRBV7-8 to TRBJ1-6; 7 nucleotides align to TRBD1. The CDR3 has 17 residues. Germline values: CDR1 SGHVS, CDR2 FQNEAQ. V gave up 1 base and J gave up 6 bases; unmatched junction bases: 9. CDR3 sequence reads: CASSLVFGQDSNSPLHF. CDR3 coding DNA: TGTGCCAGCAGCTTAGTATTCGGACAGGACTCTAATTCACCCCTCCACTTT.

The J gene is TRBJ1-5, the V gene TRBV12-3 or TRBV12-4; D perhaps matches TRBD1 (5 bases). V lost 6 bases and J 7 bases, leaving 13 bases between the germline ends. This CDR3 region has 13 residues. CDR3 DNA: TGTGCCAGCAGCTGGGGGGGATACCAGCCCCAGCATTTT. Translated, it gives CASSWGGYQPQHF.